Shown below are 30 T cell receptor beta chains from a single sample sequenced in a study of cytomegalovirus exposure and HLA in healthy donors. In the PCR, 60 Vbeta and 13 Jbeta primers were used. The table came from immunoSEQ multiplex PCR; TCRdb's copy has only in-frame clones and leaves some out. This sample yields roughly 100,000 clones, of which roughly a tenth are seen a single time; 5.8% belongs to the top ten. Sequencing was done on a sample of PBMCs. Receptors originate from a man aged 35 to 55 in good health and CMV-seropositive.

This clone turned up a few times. The CDR3, as DNA: TGTGCCAGCAGTTCCGCCGACAGGGGATCGAGAACTAATGAAAAACTGTTTTTT. It specifies CASSSADRGSRTNEKLFF. This sequence joins TRBV27 and TRBJ1-4; TRBD1 aligns across 8 bases. The CDR3 totals 18 residues. Germline V gene lookup returns CDR1 MNHEY and CDR2 SMNVEV (reference sequence). V dropped 4 bases and J dropped 1; count of bases not matched to a gene: 11.

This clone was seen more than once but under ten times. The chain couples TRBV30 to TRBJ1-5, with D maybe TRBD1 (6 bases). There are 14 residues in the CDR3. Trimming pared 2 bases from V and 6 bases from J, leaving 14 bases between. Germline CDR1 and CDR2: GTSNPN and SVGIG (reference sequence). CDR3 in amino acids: CAWSKLGAGQPQHF. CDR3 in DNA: TGTGCCTGGAGTAAGTTGGGGGCAGGTCAGCCCCAGCATTTT.

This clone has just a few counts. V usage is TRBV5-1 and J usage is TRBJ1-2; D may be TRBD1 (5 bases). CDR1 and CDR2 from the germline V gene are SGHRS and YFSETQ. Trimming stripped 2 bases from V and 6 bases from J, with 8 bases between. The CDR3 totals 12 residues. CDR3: CASSFQGDGYTF. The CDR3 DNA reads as TGCGCCAGCAGCTTTCAGGGTGATGGCTACACCTTC.

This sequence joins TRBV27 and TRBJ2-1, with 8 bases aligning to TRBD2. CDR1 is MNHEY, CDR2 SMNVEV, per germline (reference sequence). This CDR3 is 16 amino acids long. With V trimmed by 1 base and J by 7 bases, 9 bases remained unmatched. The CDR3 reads CASSLLLTGGSNEQFF. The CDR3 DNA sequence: TGTGCCAGCAGTTTATTGTTAACGGGAGGGAGTAATGAGCAGTTCTTC.

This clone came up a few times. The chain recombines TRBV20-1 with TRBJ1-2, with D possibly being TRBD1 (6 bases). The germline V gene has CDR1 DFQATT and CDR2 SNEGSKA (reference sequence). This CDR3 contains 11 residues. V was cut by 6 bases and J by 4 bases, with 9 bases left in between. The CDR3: CSAPDSYGYTF. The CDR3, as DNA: TGCAGTGCCCCGGACAGCTATGGCTACACCTTC.

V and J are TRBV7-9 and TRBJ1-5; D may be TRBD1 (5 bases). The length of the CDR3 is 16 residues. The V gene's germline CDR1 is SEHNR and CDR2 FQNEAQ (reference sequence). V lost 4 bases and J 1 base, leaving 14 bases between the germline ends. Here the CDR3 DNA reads TGTGCCAGCAGCTGTGACAGACCTTTGAGCAATCAGCCCCAGCATTTT. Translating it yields CASSCDRPLSNQPQHF.

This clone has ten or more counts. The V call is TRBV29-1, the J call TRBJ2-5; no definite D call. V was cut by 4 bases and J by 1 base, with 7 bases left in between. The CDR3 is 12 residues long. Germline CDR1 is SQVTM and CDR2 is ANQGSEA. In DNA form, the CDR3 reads TGCAGCGTTGTGTGGGCCCAAGAGACCCAGTACTTC. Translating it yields CSVVWAQETQYF.

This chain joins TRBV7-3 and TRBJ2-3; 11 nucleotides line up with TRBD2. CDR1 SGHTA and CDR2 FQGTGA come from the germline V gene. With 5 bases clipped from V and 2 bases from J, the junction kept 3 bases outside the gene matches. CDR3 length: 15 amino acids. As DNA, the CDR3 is TGTGCCAGCAGCCCGGGACTAGCGGTCACAGATACGCAGTATTTT. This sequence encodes CASSPGLAVTDTQYF.

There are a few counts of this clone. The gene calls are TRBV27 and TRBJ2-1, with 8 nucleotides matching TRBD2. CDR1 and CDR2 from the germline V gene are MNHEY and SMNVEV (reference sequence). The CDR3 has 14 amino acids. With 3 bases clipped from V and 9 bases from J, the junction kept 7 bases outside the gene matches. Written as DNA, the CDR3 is TGTGCCAGCAGTTTTTCGGGACTAGATGTTGAGCAGTTCTTC. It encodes CASSFSGLDVEQFF.

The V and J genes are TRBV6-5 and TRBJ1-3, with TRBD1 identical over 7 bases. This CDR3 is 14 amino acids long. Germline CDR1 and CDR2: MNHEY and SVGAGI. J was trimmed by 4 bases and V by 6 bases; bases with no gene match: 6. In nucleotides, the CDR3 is TGTGCCAGCAGGGATGGGACAGCGGGAAACACCATATATTTT. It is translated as CASRDGTAGNTIYF.

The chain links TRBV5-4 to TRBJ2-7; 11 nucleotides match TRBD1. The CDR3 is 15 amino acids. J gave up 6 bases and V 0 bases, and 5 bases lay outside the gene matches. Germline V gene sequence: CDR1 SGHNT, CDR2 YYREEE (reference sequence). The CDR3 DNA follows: TGTGCCAGCAGCTTGGAAGGACAGGGGGCCGGCGAGCAGTACTTC. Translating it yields CASSLEGQGAGEQYF.

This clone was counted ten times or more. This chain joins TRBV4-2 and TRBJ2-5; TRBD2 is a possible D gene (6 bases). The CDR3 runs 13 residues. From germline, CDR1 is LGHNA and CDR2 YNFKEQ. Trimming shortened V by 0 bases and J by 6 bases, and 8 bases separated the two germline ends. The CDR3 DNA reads TGTGCCAGCAGCCAAGATGGGAGGCAGACCCAGTACTTC. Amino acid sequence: CASSQDGRQTQYF.

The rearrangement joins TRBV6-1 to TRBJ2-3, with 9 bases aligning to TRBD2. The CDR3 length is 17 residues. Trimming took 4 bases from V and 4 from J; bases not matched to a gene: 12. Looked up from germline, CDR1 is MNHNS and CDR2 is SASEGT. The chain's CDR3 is CASSALAGASGADTQYF. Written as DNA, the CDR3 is TGTGCCAGCAGTGCCTTAGCGGGAGCGTCGGGTGCAGATACGCAGTATTTT.

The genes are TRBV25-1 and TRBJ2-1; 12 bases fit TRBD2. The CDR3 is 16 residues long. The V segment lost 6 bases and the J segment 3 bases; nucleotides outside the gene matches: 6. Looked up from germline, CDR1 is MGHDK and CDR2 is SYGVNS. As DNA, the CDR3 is TGTGCCAGCAGGACATTGACTAGCGGGGGCTACAATGAGCAGTTCTTC. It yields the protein CASRTLTSGGYNEQFF.

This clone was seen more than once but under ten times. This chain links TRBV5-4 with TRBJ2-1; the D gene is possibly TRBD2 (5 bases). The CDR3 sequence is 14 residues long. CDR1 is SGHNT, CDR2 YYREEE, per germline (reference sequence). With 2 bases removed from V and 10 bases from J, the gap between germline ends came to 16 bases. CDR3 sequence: CASSFSAGGGEQFF. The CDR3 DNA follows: TGTGCCAGCAGCTTTTCGGCGGGCGGTGGGGAGCAGTTCTTC.

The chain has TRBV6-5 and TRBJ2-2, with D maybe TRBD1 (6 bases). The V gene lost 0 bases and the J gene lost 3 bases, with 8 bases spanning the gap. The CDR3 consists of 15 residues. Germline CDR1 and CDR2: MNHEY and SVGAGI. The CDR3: CASSYSTGHTGELFF. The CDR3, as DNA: TGTGCCAGCAGTTACTCAACAGGGCACACCGGGGAGCTGTTTTTT.

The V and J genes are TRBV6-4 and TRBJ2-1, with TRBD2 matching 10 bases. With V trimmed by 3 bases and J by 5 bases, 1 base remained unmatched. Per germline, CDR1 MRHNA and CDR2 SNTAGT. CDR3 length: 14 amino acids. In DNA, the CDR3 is TGTGCCAGCAGTGATAGCGGGAGGAACAATGAGCAGTTCTTC. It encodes CASSDSGRNNEQFF.

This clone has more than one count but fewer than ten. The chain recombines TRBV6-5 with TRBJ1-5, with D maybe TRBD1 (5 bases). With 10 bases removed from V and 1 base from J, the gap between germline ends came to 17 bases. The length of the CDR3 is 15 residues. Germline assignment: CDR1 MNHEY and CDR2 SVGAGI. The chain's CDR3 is CATRTSGRSNQPQHF. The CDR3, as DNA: TGTGCCACCCGGACAAGCGGGAGGAGCAATCAGCCCCAGCATTTT.

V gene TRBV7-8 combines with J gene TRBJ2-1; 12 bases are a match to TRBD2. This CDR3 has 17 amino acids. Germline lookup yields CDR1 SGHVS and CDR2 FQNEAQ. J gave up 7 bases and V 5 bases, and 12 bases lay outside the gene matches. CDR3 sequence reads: CASSLGTSGFSGNEQFF. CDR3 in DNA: TGTGCCAGCAGCCTGGGGACTAGCGGGTTTTCGGGGAATGAGCAGTTCTTC.

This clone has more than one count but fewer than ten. The CDR3 region is CASSPRVEGGSSYEQYF. As DNA, the CDR3 is TGTGCCAGCAGCCCAAGGGTTGAAGGCGGGAGTTCCTACGAGCAGTACTTC. This chain connects TRBV14 to TRBJ2-7, with 7 nucleotides matching TRBD2. V lost 4 bases to trimming and J lost 1 base; unmatched junction nucleotides: 13. The CDR3 runs to 17 residues. CDR1 is SGHDN and CDR2 is FVKESK in the germline V gene.

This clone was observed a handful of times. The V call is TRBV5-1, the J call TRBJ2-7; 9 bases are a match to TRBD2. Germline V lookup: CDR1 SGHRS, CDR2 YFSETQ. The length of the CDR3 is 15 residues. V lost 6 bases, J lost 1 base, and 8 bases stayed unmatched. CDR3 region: CASTPLTSGSYEQYF. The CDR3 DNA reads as TGCGCCAGCACCCCATTGACTAGCGGATCCTACGAGCAGTACTTC.

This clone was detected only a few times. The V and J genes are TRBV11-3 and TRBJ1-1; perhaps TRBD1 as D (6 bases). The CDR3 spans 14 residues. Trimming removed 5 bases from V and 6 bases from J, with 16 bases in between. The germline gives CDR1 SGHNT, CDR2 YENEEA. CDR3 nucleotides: TGTGCCAGCAGCCTGGGGACAAGGGTACCTGAAGCTTTCTTT. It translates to CASSLGTRVPEAFF.

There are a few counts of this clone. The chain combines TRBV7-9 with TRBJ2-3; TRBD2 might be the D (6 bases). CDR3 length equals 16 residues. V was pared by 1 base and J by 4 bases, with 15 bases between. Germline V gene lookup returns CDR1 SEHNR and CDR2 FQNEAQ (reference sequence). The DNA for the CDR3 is TGTGCCAGCAGCTTAGTGGCTAGCGATTTCGCAGATACGCAGTATTTT. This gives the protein CASSLVASDFADTQYF. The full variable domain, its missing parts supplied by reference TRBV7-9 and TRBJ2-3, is DTGVSQNPRHKITKRGQNVTFRCDPISEHNRLYWYRQTLGQGPEFLTYFQNEAQLEKSRLLSDRFSAERPKGSFSTLEIQRTEQGDSAMYLCASSLVASDFADTQYFGPGTRLTVL.

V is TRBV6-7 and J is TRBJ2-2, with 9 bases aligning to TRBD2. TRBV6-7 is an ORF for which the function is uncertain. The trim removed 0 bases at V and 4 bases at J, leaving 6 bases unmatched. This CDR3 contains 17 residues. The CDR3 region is CASSYSNSGSSTGELFF. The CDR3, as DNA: TGTGCCAGCAGTTACTCGAATAGCGGGAGTTCCACCGGGGAGCTGTTTTTT.

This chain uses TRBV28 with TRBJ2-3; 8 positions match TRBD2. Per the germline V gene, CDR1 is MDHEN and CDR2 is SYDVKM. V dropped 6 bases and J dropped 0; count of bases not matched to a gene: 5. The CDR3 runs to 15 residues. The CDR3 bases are TGTGCCAGCAGCCTCAGCGGGAGAAGCACAGATACGCAGTATTTT. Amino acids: CASSLSGRSTDTQYF.

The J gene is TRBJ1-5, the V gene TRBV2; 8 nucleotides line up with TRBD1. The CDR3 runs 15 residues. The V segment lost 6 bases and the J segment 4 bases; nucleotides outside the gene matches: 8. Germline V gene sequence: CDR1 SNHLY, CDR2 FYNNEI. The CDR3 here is CASSLKGTGNQPQHF. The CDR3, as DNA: TGTGCCAGCAGCCTTAAAGGGACAGGTAATCAGCCCCAGCATTTT.

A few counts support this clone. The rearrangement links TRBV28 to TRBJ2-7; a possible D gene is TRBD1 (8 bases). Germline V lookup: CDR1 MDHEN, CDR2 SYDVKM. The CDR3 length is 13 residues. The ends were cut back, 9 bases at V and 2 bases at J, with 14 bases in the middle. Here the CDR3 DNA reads TGTGCCAGTACAGGGGGGACTACCTACGAGCAGTACTTC. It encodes CASTGGTTYEQYF.

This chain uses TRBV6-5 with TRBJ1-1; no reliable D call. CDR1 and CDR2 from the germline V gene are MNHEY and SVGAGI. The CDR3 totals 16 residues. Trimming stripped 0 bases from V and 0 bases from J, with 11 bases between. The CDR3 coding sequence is TGTGCCAGCAGTTACTCCCCCTATCCCATGAACACTGAAGCTTTCTTT. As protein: CASSYSPYPMNTEAFF.

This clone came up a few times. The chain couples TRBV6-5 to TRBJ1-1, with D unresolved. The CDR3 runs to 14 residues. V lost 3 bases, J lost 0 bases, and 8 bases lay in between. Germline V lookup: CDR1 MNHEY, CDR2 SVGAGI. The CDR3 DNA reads TGTGCCAGCAGTTATTACAGAATGAACACTGAAGCTTTCTTT. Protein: CASSYYRMNTEAFF.

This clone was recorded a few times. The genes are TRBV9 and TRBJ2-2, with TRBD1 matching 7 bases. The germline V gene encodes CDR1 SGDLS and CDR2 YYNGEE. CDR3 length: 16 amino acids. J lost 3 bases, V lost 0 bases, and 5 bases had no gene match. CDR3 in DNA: TGTGCCAGCAGCGTAGGGACAGGAGAATACACCGGGGAGCTGTTTTTT. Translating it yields CASSVGTGEYTGELFF. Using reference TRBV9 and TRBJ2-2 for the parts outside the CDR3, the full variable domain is DSGVTQTPKHLITATGQRVTLRCSPRSGDLSVYWYQQSLDQGLQFLIQYYNGEERAKGNILERFSAQQFPDLHSELNLSSLELGDSALYFCASSVGTGEYTGELFFGEGSRLTVL.